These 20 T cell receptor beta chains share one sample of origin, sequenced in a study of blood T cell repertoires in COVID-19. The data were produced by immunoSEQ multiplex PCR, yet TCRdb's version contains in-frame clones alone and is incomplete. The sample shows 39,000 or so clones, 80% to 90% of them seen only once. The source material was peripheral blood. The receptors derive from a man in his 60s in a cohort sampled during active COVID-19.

This chain's CDR3 is CASSLRGGLGAFF. Here the CDR3 DNA reads TGTGCCAGCAGCTTACGGGGGGGCTTAGGAGCTTTCTTT. The chain uses TRBV7-8 and TRBJ1-1, with a tentative D call TRBD1 (6 bases). CDR1 and CDR2 from the germline V gene are SGHVS and FQNEAQ. V gave up 2 bases and J gave up 10 bases, with 14 bases separating them. The CDR3 runs 13 residues. Full variable domain (rest looked up from reference TRBV7-8 and TRBJ1-1): GAGVSQSPRYKVAKRGQDVALRCDPISGHVSLFWYQQALGQGPEFLTYFQNEAQLDKSGLPSDRFFAERPEGSVSTLKIQRTQQEDSAVYLCASSLRGGLGAFFGQGTRLTVV.

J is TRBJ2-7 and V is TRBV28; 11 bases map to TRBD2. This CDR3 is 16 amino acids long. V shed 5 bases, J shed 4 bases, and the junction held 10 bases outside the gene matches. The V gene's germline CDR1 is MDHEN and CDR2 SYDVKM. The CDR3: CASSLLAGTSGYEQYF. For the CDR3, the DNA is TGTGCCAGCAGTCTACTCGCCGGGACTAGCGGATACGAGCAGTACTTC.

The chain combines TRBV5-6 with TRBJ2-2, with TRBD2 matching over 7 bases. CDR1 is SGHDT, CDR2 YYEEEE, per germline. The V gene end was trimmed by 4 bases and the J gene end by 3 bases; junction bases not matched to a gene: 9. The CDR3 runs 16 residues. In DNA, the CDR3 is TGTGCCAGCAGCACGAGGACTAGGAGGGACACCGGGGAGCTGTTTTTT. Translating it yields CASSTRTRRDTGELFF.

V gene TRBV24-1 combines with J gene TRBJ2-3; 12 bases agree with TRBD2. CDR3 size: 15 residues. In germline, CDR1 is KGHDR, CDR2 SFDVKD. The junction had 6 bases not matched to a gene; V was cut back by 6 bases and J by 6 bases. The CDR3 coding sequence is TGTGCCACCAGTCTTACTAGCGGGGGGCTCGATACGCAGTATTTT. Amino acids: CATSLTSGGLDTQYF.

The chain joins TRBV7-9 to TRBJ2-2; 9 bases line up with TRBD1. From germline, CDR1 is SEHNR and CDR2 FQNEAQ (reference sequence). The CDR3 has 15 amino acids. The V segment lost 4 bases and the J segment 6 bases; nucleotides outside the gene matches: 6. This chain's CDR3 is CASSSRDRDPGELFF. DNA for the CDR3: TGTGCCAGCAGCTCCCGGGACAGGGACCCCGGGGAGCTGTTTTTT.

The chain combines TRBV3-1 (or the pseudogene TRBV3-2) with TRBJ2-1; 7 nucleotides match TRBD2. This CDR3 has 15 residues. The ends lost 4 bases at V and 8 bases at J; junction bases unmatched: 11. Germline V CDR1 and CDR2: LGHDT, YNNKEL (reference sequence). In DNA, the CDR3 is TGTGCCAGCAGCCCCAGAACCGGGACTAATGATGAGCAGTTCTTC. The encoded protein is CASSPRTGTNDEQFF.

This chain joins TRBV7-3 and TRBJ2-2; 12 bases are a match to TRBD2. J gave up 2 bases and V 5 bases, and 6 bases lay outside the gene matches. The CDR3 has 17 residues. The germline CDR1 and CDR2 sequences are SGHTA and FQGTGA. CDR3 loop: CASSPTGLAGNTGELFF. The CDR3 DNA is TGTGCCAGCAGCCCAACCGGACTAGCGGGAAACACCGGGGAGCTGTTTTTT. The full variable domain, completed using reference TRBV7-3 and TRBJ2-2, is GAGVSQTPSNKVTEKGKYVELRCDPISGHTALYWYRQSLGQGPEFLIYFQGTGAADDSGLPNDRFFAVRPEGSVSTLKIQRTERGDSAVYLCASSPTGLAGNTGELFFGEGSRLTVL.

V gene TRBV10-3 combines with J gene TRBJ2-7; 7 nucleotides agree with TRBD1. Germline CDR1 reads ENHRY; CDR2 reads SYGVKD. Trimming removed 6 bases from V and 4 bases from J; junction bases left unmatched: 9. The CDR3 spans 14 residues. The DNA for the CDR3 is TGTGCCATCAGGGAACGACAGGGCTCGTACGAGCAGTACTTC. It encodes CAIRERQGSYEQYF.

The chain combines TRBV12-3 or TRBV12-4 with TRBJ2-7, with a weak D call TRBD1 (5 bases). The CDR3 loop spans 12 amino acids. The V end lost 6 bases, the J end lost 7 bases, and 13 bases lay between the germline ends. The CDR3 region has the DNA TGTGCCAGCAGCCGTACCCAGGGTGAGCAGTACTTC. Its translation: CASSRTQGEQYF.

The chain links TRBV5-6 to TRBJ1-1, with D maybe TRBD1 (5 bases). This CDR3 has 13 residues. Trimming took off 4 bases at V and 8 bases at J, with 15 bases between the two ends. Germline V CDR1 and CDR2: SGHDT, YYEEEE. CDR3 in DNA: TGTGCCAGCAGCCGACAGAGTTTCCACGAAGCTTTCTTT. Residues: CASSRQSFHEAFF. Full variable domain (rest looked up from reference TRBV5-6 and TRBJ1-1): DAGVTQSPTHLIKTRGQQVTLRCSPKSGHDTVSWYQQALGQGPQFIFQYYEEEERQRGNFPDRFSGHQFPNYSSELNVNALLLGDSALYLCASSRQSFHEAFFGQGTRLTVV.

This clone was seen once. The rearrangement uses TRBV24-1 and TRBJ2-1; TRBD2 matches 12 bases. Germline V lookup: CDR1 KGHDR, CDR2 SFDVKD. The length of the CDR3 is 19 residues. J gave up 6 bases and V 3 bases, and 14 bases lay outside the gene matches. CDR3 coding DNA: TGTGCCACCAGTGATCCGAAGGCTAGCGGGGGGGCCCCCAGCAATGAGCAGTTCTTC. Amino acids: CATSDPKASGGAPSNEQFF.

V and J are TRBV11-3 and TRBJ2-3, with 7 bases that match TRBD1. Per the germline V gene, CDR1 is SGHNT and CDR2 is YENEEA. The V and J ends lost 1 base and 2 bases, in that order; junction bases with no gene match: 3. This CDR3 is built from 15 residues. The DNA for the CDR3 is TGTGCCAGCAGCTTAGGCGGACAGGTCACAGATACGCAGTATTTT. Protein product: CASSLGGQVTDTQYF.

The CDR3 spells CASSSAGIAGELFF. The CDR3 DNA sequence: TGTGCCAGCAGTTCGGCAGGGATCGCCGGGGAGCTGTTTTTT. This rearrangement joins TRBV6-5 to TRBJ2-2; a possible D gene is TRBD1 (5 bases). CDR1 and CDR2 (germline): MNHEY, SVGAGI. The ends were cut back, 4 bases at V and 6 bases at J, with 12 bases in the middle. The CDR3 contains 14 residues.

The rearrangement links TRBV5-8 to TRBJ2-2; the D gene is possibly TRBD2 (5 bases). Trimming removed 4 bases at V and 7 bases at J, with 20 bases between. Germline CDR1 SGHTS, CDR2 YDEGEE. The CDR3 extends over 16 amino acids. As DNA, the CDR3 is TGTGCCAGCAGCCTTCGGACTGGTATCCATTACGGGGAGCTGTTTTTT. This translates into CASSLRTGIHYGELFF.

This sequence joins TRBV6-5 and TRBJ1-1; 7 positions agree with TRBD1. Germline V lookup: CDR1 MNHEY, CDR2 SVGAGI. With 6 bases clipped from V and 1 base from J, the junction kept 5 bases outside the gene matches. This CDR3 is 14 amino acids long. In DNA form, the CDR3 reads TGTGCCAGCAGCCAGGGACAGACGAACACTGAAGCTTTCTTT. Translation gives CASSQGQTNTEAFF.

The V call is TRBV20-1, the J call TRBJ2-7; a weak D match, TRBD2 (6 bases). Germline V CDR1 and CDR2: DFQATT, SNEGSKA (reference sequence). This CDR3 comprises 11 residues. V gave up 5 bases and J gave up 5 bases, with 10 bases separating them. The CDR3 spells CSALPGDEQYF. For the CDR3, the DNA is TGCAGTGCTCTACCGGGGGACGAGCAGTACTTC.

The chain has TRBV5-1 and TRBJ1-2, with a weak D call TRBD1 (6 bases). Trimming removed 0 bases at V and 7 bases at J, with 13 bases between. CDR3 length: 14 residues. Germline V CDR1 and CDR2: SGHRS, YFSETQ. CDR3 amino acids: CASSLGQARGGYTF. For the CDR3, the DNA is TGCGCCAGCAGCTTGGGACAGGCCAGGGGTGGCTACACCTTC. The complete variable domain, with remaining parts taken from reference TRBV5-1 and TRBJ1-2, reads KAGVTQTPRYLIKTRGQQVTLSCSPISGHRSVSWYQQTPGQGLQFLFEYFSETQRNKGNFPGRFSGRQFSNSRSEMNVSTLELGDSALYLCASSLGQARGGYTFGSGTRLTVV.

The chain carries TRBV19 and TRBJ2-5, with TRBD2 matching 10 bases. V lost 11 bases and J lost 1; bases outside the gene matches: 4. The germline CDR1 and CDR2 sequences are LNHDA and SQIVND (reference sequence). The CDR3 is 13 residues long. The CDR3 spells CASRTSGQETQYF. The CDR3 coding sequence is TGTGCCTCCAGGACTAGCGGCCAAGAGACCCAGTACTTC.

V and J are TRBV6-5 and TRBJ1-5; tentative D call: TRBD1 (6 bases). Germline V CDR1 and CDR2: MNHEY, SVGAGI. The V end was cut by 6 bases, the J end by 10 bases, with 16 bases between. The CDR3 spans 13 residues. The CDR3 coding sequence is TGTGCCAGCAGATCCGGGACAACTGGCCCCCAGCATTTT. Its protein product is CASRSGTTGPQHF.

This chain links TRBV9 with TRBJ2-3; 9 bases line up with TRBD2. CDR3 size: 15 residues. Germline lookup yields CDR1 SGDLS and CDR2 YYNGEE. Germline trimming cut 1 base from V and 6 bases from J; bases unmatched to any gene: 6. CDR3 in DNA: TGTGCCAGCAGCGTACTAAGCGGGAGGTCGGATACGCAGTATTTT. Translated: CASSVLSGRSDTQYF.